Reported below is one T cell receptor beta chain. Its antigen is unidentified. This specimen comes from a study of synovial regulatory T cells in juvenile arthritis. About the study: Treatments: a few naive, several methotrexate, one methotrexate plus infliximab, one unknown. Study-wide findings and caveats: CDR3 overlap with synovial Tregs was higher for iaTregs than other blood Tregs. Blood Treg cells that were inflammation-associated showed lower TCR diversity than other blood Treg cells.

The CDR3 runs to 13 residues. The coding DNA is unavailable. The germline CDR1 and CDR2 sequences are LNHDA and SQIVND (reference sequence). Produced via immunoSEQ multiplex PCR; TCRdb's table is partial and in-frame only. This sample's table reports about 10,000 clones. Donors were around 10 juvenile idiopathic arthritis patients with active disease. The sequence was collected from a donor aged 2-30 years with juvenile idiopathic arthritis. This chain joins TRBV19 and TRBJ1-1; TCRdb names TRBD1, which stays unverified in the absence of DNA. Sequenced: Treg cells from blood. Subset meaning: remaining (HLA-DR-negative) circulating blood Treg cells. The CDR3 spells CASSYTGPLGAFF.